These 30 T cell receptor beta chains were sequenced from one sample in a study of CD8 T cells in Susac syndrome. Roughly 0.45 to 1 ug RNA was reverse transcribed with random hexamers. TCRdb passed the immunoSEQ multiplex PCR reads through MiXCR, listing each CDR3 protein once. The data show roughly 130,000 distinct CDR3 sequences, roughly 95% seen once. Sequencing input: CD4+ T cells from PBMCs. All receptors come from a human donor with multiple sclerosis.

The chain combines TRBV15 with TRBJ2-2, with TRBD1 matching 10 bases. The germline V gene has CDR1 LNHNV and CDR2 YYDKDF (reference sequence). V dropped 4 bases and J dropped 4; count of bases not matched to a gene: 9. The CDR3 length is 17 residues. CDR3 nucleotides: TGTGCCACCAGCATACCGACAGGGGGCTTAAGCACCGGGGAGCTGTTTTTT. This encodes CATSIPTGGLSTGELFF.

This rearrangement joins TRBV20-1 to TRBJ1-2; 7 bases are a match to TRBD1. V lost 2 bases to trimming and J lost 3 bases; unmatched junction nucleotides: 6. Germline lookup yields CDR1 DFQATT and CDR2 SNEGSKA (reference sequence). The CDR3 is 14 residues long. Written as DNA, the CDR3 is TGCAGTGCTAGACGGCCAGGGGGTTACTATGGCTACACCTTC. The encoded protein is CSARRPGGYYGYTF.

This clonotype showed up just once. This chain connects TRBV5-1 to TRBJ1-1; D remains unclear. Trimming removed 0 bases from V and 0 bases from J, with 6 bases in between. CDR1 and CDR2 (germline): SGHRS, YFSETQ. This CDR3 is built from 14 residues. The DNA of the CDR3 is TGCGCCAGCAGCTTGGACAACTTGAACACTGAAGCTTTCTTT. Translating gives CASSLDNLNTEAFF.

This sequence joins TRBV3-1 and TRBJ2-1; D perhaps matches TRBD2 (5 bases). This CDR3 is built from 13 residues. Trimming removed 6 bases from V and 3 bases from J, with 9 bases in between. CDR1 is LGHDT, CDR2 YNNKEL, per germline (reference sequence). The CDR3 region is CASSKRGYNEQFF. The DNA for the CDR3 is TGTGCCAGCAGTAAACGGGGCTACAATGAGCAGTTCTTC.

The chain links TRBV3-1 to TRBJ2-7; D possibly corresponds to TRBD1 (5 bases). CDR1 is LGHDT and CDR2 is YNNKEL in the germline V gene (reference sequence). CDR3 length: 14 amino acids. V shed 3 bases and J shed 12 bases, with 21 bases lying between them. The CDR3 DNA reads as TGTGCCAGCAGCCAGAATTTTATGACAGCTCTCCGGTACTTC. Translated, it gives CASSQNFMTALRYF.

The V gene is TRBV30, the J gene TRBJ2-5; 8 bases line up with TRBD2. CDR3 length equals 15 residues. Germline lookup yields CDR1 GTSNPN and CDR2 SVGIG (reference sequence). J lost 4 bases, V lost 3 bases, and 10 bases had no gene match. DNA for the CDR3: TGTGCCTGGAGCAAAAAACTAGCGGCTGGAGAGACCCAGTACTTC. Its protein is CAWSKKLAAGETQYF.

The CDR3 DNA sequence: TGTGCCAGCAGTTCGCCTAAGACAGGGACTGGGGCCAACGTCCTGACTTTC. Residues: CASSSPKTGTGANVLTF. The rearrangement links TRBV12-3 or TRBV12-4 to TRBJ2-6, with 7 bases that match TRBD1. The CDR3 is 17 residues long. The ends lost 4 bases at V and 2 bases at J; junction bases unmatched: 8.

This clonotype was detected once. V is TRBV6-4 and J is TRBJ2-1; D is perhaps TRBD1 or TRBD2 (5 bases each). Per germline, CDR1 MRHNA and CDR2 SNTAGT. With 4 bases removed from V and 8 bases from J, the gap between germline ends came to 12 bases. CDR3 length: 13 amino acids. DNA for the CDR3: TGTGCCAGCAGTGGACAATTGGGGGATGAGCAGTTCTTC. This codes for CASSGQLGDEQFF.

The rearrangement uses TRBV3-1 and TRBJ1-2; the D is unclear. Germline-derived CDR1 and CDR2 are LGHDT and YNNKEL (reference sequence). The V and J ends lost 0 bases and 13 bases respectively, with 9 bases between them. The CDR3 runs to 11 residues. Here the CDR3 DNA reads TGTGCCAGCAGCCAAGAGGCCGCGCGCACCTTC. Translation: CASSQEAARTF. Using reference TRBV3-1 and TRBJ1-2 for the parts outside the CDR3, the full variable domain is DTAVSQTPKYLVTQMGNDKSIKCEQNLGHDTMYWYKQDSKKFLKIMFSYNNKELIINETVPNRFSPKSPDKAHLNLHINSLELGDSAVYFCASSQEAARTFGSGTRLTVV.

The chain employs TRBV30 and TRBJ2-7; D uncertain. The V end was cut by 4 bases, the J end by 3 bases, with 10 bases between. The CDR3 extends over 12 amino acids. Germline values: CDR1 GTSNPN, CDR2 SVGIG (reference sequence). CDR3 DNA: TGTGCCTGGATCCAAGGCAGCTACGAGCAGTACTTC. As protein: CAWIQGSYEQYF.

The V gene is TRBV19, the J gene TRBJ2-6; D is ambiguous. Germline V gives CDR1 LNHDA, CDR2 SQIVND (reference sequence). This CDR3 has 14 residues. V was clipped by 6 bases and J by 0 bases, with 6 bases between them. In DNA form, the CDR3 reads TGTGCCAGTAGACTTTACTCTGGGGCCAACGTCCTGACTTTC. Protein: CASRLYSGANVLTF.

The chain uses TRBV24-1 and TRBJ2-1; no definite D call. Germline CDR1 reads KGHDR; CDR2 reads SFDVKD. Trimming left V 2 bases short and J 0 bases short, with 10 bases between. The CDR3 has 16 amino acids. In DNA form, the CDR3 reads TGTGCCACCAGTGATTCCCAGGTTACCTCCTACAATGAGCAGTTCTTC. It is translated as CATSDSQVTSYNEQFF.

V gene TRBV7-9 combines with J gene TRBJ2-1; TRBD1 aligns across 7 bases. Germline-derived CDR1 and CDR2 are SEHNR and FQNEAQ (reference sequence). Trimming at V came to 10 bases and at J to 9 bases, leaving 6 bases not matched to a gene. The CDR3 is 11 amino acids. The CDR3 nucleotides are TGTGCCACACAGGGGAGCGGTGAGCAGTTCTTC. Residues: CATQGSGEQFF.

A single count supports this clonotype. CDR3 in amino acids: CATSDGGATNEKLFF. In nucleotides, the CDR3 is TGTGCCACCAGTGACGGGGGGGCAACTAATGAAAAACTGTTTTTT. The chain links TRBV24-1 to TRBJ1-4; D possibly corresponds to TRBD1 (5 bases). Per the germline V gene, CDR1 is KGHDR and CDR2 is SFDVKD. This CDR3 comprises 15 residues. V gave up 4 bases and J gave up 0 bases, with 8 bases separating them.

The rearrangement links TRBV30 to TRBJ1-1; 9 nucleotides align to TRBD1. Losses at the gene ends were 2 bases for V and 3 bases for J; bases not matched to a gene: 4. CDR1 is GTSNPN and CDR2 is SVGIG in the germline V gene (reference sequence). The CDR3 covers 14 residues. The CDR3 coding sequence is TGTGCCTGGAGTAAGGGACAGGGATACACTGAAGCTTTCTTT. Its protein product is CAWSKGQGYTEAFF.

The chain recombines TRBV28 with TRBJ2-1; TRBD1 aligns across 7 bases. After removal of 10 bases from V and 2 bases from J, the junction contained 5 bases not matched to a gene. The CDR3 runs 13 residues. Germline V gives CDR1 MDHEN, CDR2 SYDVKM. The CDR3 here is CATGTAPYNEQFF. CDR3 nucleotide sequence: TGTGCCACCGGGACAGCCCCCTACAATGAGCAGTTCTTC.

The CDR3 DNA reads TGTGCCAGCAGTGTGACCAGGGAGGCCCTCCACTTT. This codes for CASSVTREALHF. The chain uses TRBV6-1 and TRBJ1-6; weak D call: TRBD1 (5 bases). CDR3 length: 12 amino acids. Germline V CDR1 and CDR2: MNHNS, SASEGT. The V end was cut by 4 bases, the J end by 14 bases, with 12 bases between.

The chain recombines TRBV25-1 with TRBJ2-7; D perhaps matches TRBD2 (6 bases). V was pared by 8 bases and J by 3 bases, with 14 bases between. This CDR3 comprises 13 residues. Germline CDR1 and CDR2: MGHDK and SYGVNS. CDR3 loop: CASRLEEGYEQYF. In DNA, the CDR3 is TGTGCCAGCCGACTAGAGGAGGGCTACGAGCAGTACTTC.

This chain's CDR3 is CASLEHGYGYTF. The CDR3 region has the DNA TGTGCCAGCCTGGAGCACGGCTATGGCTACACCTTC. The chain employs TRBV28 and TRBJ1-2; D not resolved. The V gene lost 8 bases and the J gene lost 4 bases, with 11 bases spanning the gap. CDR1 and CDR2 from the germline V gene are MDHEN and SYDVKM. CDR3 size: 12 residues.

The chain carries TRBV3-1 and TRBJ2-7; 9 nucleotides align to TRBD1. This CDR3 is 16 amino acids long. V dropped 1 base and J dropped 1; count of bases not matched to a gene: 5. CDR1 is LGHDT, CDR2 YNNKEL, per germline (reference sequence). CDR3 loop: CASSQATGTGSYEQYF. CDR3 coding DNA: TGTGCCAGCAGCCAAGCAACCGGGACAGGGTCCTACGAGCAGTACTTC.

The chain links TRBV9 to TRBJ1-1; D is unresolved. This CDR3 contains 12 residues. Germline lookup yields CDR1 SGDLS and CDR2 YYNGEE. V lost 0 bases, J lost 3 bases, and 3 bases lay in between. The DNA for the CDR3 is TGTGCCAGCAGCGTAGAGGACACTGAAGCTTTCTTT. This sequence encodes CASSVEDTEAFF.

J is TRBJ2-1 and V is TRBV19, with no clear D. In germline, CDR1 is LNHDA, CDR2 SQIVND (reference sequence). The CDR3 sequence is 13 residues long. The V end was cut by 5 bases, the J end by 2 bases, with 7 bases between. CDR3 sequence reads: CASSLKAYNEQFF. CDR3 DNA: TGTGCCAGTAGTCTCAAAGCCTACAATGAGCAGTTCTTC. Variable domain in full (rest from reference TRBV19 and TRBJ2-1): DGGITQSPKYLFRKEGQNVTLSCEQNLNHDAMYWYRQDPGQGLRLIYYSQIVNDFQKGDIAEGYSVSREKKESFPLTVTSAQKNPTAFYLCASSLKAYNEQFFGPGTRLTVL.

The J gene is TRBJ1-1, the V gene TRBV7-3; D gene ambiguous. Trimming removed 2 bases from V and 0 bases from J, with 10 bases in between. The germline V gene has CDR1 SGHTA and CDR2 FQGTGA. The CDR3 length is 15 residues. CDR3 sequence (DNA): TGTGCCAGCAGCTTAGATCCAGCAATGAACACTGAAGCTTTCTTT. This sequence encodes CASSLDPAMNTEAFF.

The gene calls are TRBV9 and TRBJ2-5; TRBD2 might be the D (6 bases). The V gene's germline CDR1 is SGDLS and CDR2 YYNGEE. V was cut by 0 bases and J by 1 base, with 16 bases left in between. CDR3 length: 17 amino acids. This chain's CDR3 is CASSVAMSGHGQETQYF. The CDR3 DNA sequence: TGTGCCAGCAGCGTAGCTATGAGCGGGCACGGCCAAGAGACCCAGTACTTC.

The V call is TRBV3-1, the J call TRBJ1-6, with D maybe TRBD1 (5 bases). The V gene lost 6 bases and the J gene lost 4 bases, with 10 bases spanning the gap. CDR1 and CDR2 (germline): LGHDT, YNNKEL (reference sequence). CDR3 size: 14 residues. The CDR3 spells CASRRDSYNSPLHF. DNA of the CDR3: TGTGCCAGCAGGCGGGACTCGTATAATTCACCCCTCCACTTT.

The chain recombines TRBV20-1 with TRBJ1-1; TRBD1 might be the D (6 bases). The CDR3 sequence is 12 residues long. Germline V gene data show CDR1 as DFQATT and CDR2 as SNEGSKA (reference sequence). Trimming left V 5 bases short and J 5 bases short, with 12 bases between. Here the CDR3 DNA reads TGCAGTGCTCTGCTTGGACAGACTGAAGCTTTCTTT. This gives the protein CSALLGQTEAFF.

The chain has TRBV2 and TRBJ2-3, with 10 bases matching TRBD2. Germline V gene data show CDR1 as SNHLY and CDR2 as FYNNEI. The CDR3 totals 20 residues. Trimming cost V 2 bases and J 1 base; bases outside gene matches: 15. This CDR3 reads CASSELFMASGSVGTDTQYF. In nucleotides, the CDR3 is TGTGCCAGCAGTGAATTATTTATGGCTAGCGGGAGCGTTGGCACAGATACGCAGTATTTT.

The V gene is TRBV27, the J gene TRBJ1-2; 8 nucleotides match TRBD1. Trimming removed 6 bases from V and 2 bases from J; junction bases left unmatched: 14. Per the germline V gene, CDR1 is MNHEY and CDR2 is SMNVEV (reference sequence). The CDR3 has 17 residues. CDR3 amino acids: CASRSPGGLGLNYGYTF. The DNA for the CDR3 is TGTGCCAGCAGGTCTCCAGGGGGCCTTGGCCTCAACTATGGCTACACCTTC.

V is TRBV29-1 and J is TRBJ2-5; 7 bases line up with TRBD2. Germline CDR1 is SQVTM and CDR2 is ANQGSEA. V gave up 4 bases and J gave up 5 bases; unmatched junction bases: 7. The CDR3 runs to 13 residues. In nucleotides, the CDR3 is TGCAGCGTTGGGGCGGGGGAGAGTGAGACCCAGTACTTC. Its translation is CSVGAGESETQYF.

The chain joins TRBV20-1 to TRBJ2-7; maybe TRBD1 (5 bases). The CDR3 has 11 amino acids. Germline V gene sequence: CDR1 DFQATT, CDR2 SNEGSKA (reference sequence). V gave up 7 bases and J gave up 4 bases, with 11 bases separating them. The CDR3 DNA is TGCAGTGTTCAGGGTAGTTACGAGCAGTACTTC. It yields the protein CSVQGSYEQYF.